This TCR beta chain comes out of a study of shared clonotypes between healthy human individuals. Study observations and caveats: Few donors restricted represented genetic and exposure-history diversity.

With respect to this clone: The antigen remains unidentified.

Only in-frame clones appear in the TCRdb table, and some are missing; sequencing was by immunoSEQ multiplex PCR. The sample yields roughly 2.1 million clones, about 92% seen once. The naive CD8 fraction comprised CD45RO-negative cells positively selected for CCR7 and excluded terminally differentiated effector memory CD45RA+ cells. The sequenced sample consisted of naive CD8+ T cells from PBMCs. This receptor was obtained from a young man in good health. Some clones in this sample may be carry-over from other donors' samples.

The DNA for the CDR3 is TGTGCCATCGGCGCGGCGGCGGGACAGCCCCAGCATTTT. It is translated as CAIGAAAGQPQHF. The V call is TRBV10-3, the J call TRBJ1-5; D call uncertain. Germline V gene data show CDR1 as ENHRY and CDR2 as SYGVKD. The CDR3 loop spans 13 amino acids. The ends were cut back, 8 bases at V and 7 bases at J, with 15 bases in the middle.